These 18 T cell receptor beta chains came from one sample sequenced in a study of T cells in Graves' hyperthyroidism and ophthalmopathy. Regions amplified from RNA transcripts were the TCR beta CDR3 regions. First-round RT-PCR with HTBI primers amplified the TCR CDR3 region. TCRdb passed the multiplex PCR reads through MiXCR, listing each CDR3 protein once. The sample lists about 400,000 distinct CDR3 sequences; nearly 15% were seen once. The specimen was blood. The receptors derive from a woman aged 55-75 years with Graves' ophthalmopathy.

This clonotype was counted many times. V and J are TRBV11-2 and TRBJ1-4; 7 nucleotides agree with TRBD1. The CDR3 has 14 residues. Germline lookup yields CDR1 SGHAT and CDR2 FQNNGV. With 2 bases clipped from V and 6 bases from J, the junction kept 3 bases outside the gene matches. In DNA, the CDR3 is TGTGCCAGCAGCTTACTCGGGACAGATGAAAAACTGTTTTTT. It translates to CASSLLGTDEKLFF.

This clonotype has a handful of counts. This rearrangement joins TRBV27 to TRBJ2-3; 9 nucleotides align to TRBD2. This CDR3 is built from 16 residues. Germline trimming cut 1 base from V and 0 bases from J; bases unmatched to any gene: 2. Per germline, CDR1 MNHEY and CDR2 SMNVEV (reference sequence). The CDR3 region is CASSLYLAGSTDTQYF. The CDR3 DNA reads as TGTGCCAGCAGTTTATATCTAGCGGGGAGCACAGATACGCAGTATTTT.

In DNA form, the CDR3 reads TGCGCCAGCAGCTTGATGTCTAGCCAGGGGCCCTTTAGTCGAGGCTACACCTTC. Translation: CASSLMSSQGPFSRGYTF. This chain joins TRBV5-1 and TRBJ1-2; the D gene is possibly TRBD1 (6 bases). From germline, CDR1 is SGHRS and CDR2 YFSETQ. The length of the CDR3 is 18 residues. V was pared by 1 base and J by 8 bases, with 27 bases between.

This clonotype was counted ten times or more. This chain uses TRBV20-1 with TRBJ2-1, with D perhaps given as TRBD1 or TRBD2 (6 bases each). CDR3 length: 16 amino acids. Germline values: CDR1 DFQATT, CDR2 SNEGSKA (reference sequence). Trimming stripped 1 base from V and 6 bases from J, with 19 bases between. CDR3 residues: CSARVGGRPGRNEQFF. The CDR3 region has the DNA TGCAGTGCTAGAGTGGGGGGCCGGCCAGGGCGCAATGAGCAGTTCTTC.

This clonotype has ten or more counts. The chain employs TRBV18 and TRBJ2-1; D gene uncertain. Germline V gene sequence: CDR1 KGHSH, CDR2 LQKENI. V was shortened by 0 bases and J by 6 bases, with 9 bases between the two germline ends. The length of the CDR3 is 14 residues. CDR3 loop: CASSPPDFRNEQFF. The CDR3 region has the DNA TGTGCCAGCTCACCACCGGATTTTCGCAATGAGCAGTTCTTC. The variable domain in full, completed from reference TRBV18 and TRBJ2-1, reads NAGVMQNPRHLVRRRGQEARLRCSPMKGHSHVYWYRQLPEEGLKFMVYLQKENIIDESGMPKERFSAEFPKEGPSILRIQQVVRGDSAAYFCASSPPDFRNEQFFGPGTRLTVL.

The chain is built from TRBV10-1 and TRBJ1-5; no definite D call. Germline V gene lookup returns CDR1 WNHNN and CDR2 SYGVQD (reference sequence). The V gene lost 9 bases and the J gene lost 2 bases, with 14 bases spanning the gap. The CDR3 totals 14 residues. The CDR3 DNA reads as TGCGCCAGACCCGTCGCCATGGGCAATCAGCCCCAGCATTTT. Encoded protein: CARPVAMGNQPQHF.

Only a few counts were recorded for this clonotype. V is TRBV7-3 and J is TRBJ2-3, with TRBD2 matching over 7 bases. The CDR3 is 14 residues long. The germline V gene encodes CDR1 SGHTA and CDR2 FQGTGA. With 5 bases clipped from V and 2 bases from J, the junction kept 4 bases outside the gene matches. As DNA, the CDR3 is TGTGCCAGCAGCCGGGAGGCCCTCACAGATACGCAGTATTTT. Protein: CASSREALTDTQYF.

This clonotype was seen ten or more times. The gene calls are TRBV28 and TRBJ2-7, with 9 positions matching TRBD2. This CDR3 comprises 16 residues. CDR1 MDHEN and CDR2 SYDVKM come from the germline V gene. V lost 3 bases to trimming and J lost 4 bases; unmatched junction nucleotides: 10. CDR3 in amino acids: CASSFYSGSQSYEQYF. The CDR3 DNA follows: TGTGCCAGCAGTTTCTATAGCGGGAGTCAATCATACGAGCAGTACTTC.

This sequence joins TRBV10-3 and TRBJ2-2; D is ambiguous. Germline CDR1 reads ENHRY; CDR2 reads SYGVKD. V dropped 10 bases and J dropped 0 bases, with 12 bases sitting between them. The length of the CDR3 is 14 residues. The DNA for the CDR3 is TGTGCCAGTCATAAATCTCCGAACACCGGGGAGCTGTTTTTT. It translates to CASHKSPNTGELFF.

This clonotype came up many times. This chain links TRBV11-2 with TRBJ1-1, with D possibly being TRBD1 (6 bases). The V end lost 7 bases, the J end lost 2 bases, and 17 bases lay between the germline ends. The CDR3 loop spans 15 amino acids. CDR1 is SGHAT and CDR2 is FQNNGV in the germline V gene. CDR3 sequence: CASTTGHTLNTEAFF. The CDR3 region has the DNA TGTGCCAGCACCACGGGACACACGTTAAACACTGAAGCTTTCTTT.

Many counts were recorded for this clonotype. CDR3 nucleotide sequence: TGTGCCAGCAGCCAAGGCGGAGCCAAAAACATTCAGTACTTC. Translating gives CASSQGGAKNIQYF. The chain combines TRBV3-1 with TRBJ2-4, with no clear D. V gave up 1 base and J gave up 0 bases, with 4 bases separating them. Germline V CDR1 and CDR2: LGHDT, YNNKEL (reference sequence). The CDR3 length is 14 residues.

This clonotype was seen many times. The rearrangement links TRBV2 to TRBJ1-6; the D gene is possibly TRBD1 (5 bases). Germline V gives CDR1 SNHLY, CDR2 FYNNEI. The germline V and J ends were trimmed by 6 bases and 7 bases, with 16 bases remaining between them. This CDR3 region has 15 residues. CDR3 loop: CASRSRRGGNSPLHF. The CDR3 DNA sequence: TGTGCCAGCAGATCCAGGCGGGGGGGGAATTCACCCCTCCACTTT.

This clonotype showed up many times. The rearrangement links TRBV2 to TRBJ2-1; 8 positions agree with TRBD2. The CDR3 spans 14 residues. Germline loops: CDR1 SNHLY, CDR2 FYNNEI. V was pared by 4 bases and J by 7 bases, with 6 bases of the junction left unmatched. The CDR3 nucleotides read TGTGCCAGCAGTGTTTTAGCGGGGAAGAATGAGCAGTTCTTC. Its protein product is CASSVLAGKNEQFF.

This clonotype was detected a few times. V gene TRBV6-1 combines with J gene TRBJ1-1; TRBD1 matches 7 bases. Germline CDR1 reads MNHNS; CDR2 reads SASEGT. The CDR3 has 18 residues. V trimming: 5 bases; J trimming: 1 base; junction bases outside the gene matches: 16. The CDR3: CASSPTRQGSKRNTEAFF. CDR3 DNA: TGTGCCAGCAGTCCGACTAGACAGGGATCGAAACGGAACACTGAAGCTTTCTTT.

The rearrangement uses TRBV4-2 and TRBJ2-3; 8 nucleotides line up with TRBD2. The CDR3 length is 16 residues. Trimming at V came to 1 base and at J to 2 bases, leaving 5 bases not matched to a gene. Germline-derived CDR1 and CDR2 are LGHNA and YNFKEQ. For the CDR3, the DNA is TGTGCCAGCAGCCAAGTCGCTAGCGGGCTCACAGATACGCAGTATTTT. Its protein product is CASSQVASGLTDTQYF.

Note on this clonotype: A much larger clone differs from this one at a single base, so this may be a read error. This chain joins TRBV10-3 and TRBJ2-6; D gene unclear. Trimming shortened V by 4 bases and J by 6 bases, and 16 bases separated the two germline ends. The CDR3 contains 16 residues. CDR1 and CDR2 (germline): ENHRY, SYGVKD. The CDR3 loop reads CAISVRSRTVANVLTF. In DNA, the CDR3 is TGTGCCATCAGTGTGCGTTCGAGAACTGTGGCCAACGTCCTGACTTTC.

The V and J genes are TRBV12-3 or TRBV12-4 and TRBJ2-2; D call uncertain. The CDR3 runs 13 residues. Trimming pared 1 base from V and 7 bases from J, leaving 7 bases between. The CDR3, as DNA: TGTGCCAGCAGTTTAGGAGGTTACGGGGAGCTGTTTTTT. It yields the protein CASSLGGYGELFF.

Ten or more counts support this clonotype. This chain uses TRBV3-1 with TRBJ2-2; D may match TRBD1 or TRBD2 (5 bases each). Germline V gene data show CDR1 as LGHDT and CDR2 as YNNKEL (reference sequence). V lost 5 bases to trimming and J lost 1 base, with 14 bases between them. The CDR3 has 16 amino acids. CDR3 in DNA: TGTGCCAGCAGCGCCCCGGGACCCCTGAACACCGGGGAGCTGTTTTTT. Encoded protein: CASSAPGPLNTGELFF.